This T cell receptor (beta chain) emerged from a study of T cells after posttransplantation cyclophosphamide. Busulfan-fludarabine conditioning, marrow transplant, and cyclophosphamide on days +3 and +4 were administered. This clone appeared many times. V lost 4 bases, J lost 4 bases, and 9 bases stayed unmatched. In germline, CDR1 is SGHTA, CDR2 FQGNSA. CDR3 length: 15 amino acids. Profiling relied on immunoSEQ multiplex PCR, and the TCRdb table lists in-frame clones only, not all of them. This repertoire holds several thousand clones, and none appear only once. Sequences were derived from PBMCs, sampled after allogeneic stem cell transplant with posttransplant cyclophosphamide. The chain is built from TRBV7-2 and TRBJ1-1; TRBD1 matches 7 bases. The source of this sequence is a female patient aged 25-40 years who received an allogeneic stem cell transplant from an unrelated donor, was CMV-positive, and had acute and chronic GVHD. Among the T cells, some may be from the graft donor. CDR3 nucleotides: TGTGCCAGCAGCTCGTACCTAGGGGGCCGCACTGAAGCTTTCTTT. It specifies CASSSYLGGRTEAFF.